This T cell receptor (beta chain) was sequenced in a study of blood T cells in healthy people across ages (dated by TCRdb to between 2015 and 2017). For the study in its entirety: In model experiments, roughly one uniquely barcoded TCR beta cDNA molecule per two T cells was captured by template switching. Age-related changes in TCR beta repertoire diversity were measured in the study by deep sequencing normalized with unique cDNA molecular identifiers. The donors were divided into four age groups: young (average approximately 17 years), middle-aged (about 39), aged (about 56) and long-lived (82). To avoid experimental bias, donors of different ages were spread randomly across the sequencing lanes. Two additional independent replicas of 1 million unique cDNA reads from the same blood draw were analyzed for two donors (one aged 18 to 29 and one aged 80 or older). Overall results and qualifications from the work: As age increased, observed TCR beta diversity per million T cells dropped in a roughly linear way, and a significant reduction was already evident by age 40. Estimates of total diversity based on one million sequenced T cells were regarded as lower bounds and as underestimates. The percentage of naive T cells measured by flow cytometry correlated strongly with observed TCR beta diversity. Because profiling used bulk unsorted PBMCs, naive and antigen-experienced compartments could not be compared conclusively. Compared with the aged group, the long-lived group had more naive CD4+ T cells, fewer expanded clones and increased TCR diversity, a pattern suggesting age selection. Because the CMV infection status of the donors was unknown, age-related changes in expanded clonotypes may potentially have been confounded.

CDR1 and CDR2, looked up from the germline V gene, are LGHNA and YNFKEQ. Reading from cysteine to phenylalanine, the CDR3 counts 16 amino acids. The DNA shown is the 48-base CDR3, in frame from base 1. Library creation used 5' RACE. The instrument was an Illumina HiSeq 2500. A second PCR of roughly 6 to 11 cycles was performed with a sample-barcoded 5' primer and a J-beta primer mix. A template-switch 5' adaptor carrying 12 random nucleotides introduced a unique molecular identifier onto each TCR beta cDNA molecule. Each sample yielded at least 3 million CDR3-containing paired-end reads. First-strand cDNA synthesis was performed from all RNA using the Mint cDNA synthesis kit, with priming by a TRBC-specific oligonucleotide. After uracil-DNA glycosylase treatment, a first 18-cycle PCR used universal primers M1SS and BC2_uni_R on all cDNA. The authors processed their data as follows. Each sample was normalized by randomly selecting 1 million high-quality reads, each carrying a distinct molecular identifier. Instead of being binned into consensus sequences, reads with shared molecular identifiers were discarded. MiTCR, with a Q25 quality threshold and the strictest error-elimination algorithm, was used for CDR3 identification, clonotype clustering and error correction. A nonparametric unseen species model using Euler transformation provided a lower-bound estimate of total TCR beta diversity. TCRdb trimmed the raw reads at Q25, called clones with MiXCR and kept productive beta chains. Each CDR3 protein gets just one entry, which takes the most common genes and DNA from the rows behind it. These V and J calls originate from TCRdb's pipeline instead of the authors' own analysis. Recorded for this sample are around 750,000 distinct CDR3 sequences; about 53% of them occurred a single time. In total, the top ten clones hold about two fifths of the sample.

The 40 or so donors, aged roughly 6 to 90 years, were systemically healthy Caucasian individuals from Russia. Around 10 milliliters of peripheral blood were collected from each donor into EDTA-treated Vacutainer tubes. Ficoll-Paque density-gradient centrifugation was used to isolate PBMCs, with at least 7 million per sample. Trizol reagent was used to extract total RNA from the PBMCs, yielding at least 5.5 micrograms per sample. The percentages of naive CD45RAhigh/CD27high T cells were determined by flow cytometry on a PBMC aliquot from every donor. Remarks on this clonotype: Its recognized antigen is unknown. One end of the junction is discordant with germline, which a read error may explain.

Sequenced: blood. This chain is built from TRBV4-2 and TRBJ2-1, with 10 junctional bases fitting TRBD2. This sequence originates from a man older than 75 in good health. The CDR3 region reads CAGSQGAGGAYNEQFF. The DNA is TGTGCCGGCAGCCAAGGAGCGGGAGGGGCCTACAATGAGCAGTTCTTC.